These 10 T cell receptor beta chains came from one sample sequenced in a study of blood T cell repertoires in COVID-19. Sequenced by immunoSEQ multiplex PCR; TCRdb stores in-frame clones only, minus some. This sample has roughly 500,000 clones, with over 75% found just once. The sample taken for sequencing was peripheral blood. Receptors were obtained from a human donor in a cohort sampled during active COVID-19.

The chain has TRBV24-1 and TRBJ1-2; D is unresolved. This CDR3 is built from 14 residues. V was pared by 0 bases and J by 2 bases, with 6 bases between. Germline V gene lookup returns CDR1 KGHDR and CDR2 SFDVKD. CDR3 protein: CATSDLTRNYGYTF. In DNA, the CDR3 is TGTGCCACCAGTGATTTGACGCGGAACTATGGCTACACCTTC.

This CDR3 is CASSPRHQTGELFF. CDR3 DNA sequence: TGTGCCAGCAGCCCCCGACACCAAACCGGGGAGCTGTTTTTT. V gene TRBV3-1 (or the pseudogene TRBV3-2) combines with J gene TRBJ2-2; D uncertain. With 4 bases removed from V and 5 bases from J, the gap between germline ends came to 11 bases. The CDR3 has 14 residues. The germline V gene has CDR1 LGHDT and CDR2 YNNKEL (reference sequence).

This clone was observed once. CDR3 DNA sequence: TGCGCCAGCAGCTTGGAAAACAGGGCGGGCACAGATACGCAGTATTTT. It translates to CASSLENRAGTDTQYF. The rearrangement links TRBV5-1 to TRBJ2-3, with D tentatively TRBD1 (6 bases). There are 16 residues in the CDR3. Trimming stripped 0 bases from V and 1 base from J, with 12 bases between. Germline-derived CDR1 and CDR2 are SGHRS and YFSETQ. The full variable domain, in which reference TRBV5-1 and TRBJ2-3 provide the parts outside the CDR3, is KAGVTQTPRYLIKTRGQQVTLSCSPISGHRSVSWYQQTPGQGLQFLFEYFSETQRNKGNFPGRFSGRQFSNSRSEMNVSTLELGDSALYLCASSLENRAGTDTQYFGPGTRLTVL.

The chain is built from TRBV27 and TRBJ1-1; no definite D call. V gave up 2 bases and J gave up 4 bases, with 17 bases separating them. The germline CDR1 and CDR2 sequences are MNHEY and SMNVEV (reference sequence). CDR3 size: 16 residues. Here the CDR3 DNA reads TGTGCCAGCAGTTTACGATACGGGTCTGTCGGCACTGAAGCTTTCTTT. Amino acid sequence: CASSLRYGSVGTEAFF.

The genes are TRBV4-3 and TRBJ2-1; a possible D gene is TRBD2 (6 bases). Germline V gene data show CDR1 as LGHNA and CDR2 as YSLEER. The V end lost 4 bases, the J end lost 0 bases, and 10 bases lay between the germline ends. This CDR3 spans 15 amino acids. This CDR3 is CASSRSSVSYNEQFF. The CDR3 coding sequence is TGCGCCAGCAGCCGTTCTAGCGTCTCCTACAATGAGCAGTTCTTC.

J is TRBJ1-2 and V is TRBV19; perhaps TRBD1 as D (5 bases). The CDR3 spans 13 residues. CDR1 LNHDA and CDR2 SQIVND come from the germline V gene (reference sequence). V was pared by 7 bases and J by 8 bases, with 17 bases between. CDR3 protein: CASTLGAFPGYTF. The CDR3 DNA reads TGTGCCAGTACCCTAGGGGCCTTCCCGGGCTACACCTTC.

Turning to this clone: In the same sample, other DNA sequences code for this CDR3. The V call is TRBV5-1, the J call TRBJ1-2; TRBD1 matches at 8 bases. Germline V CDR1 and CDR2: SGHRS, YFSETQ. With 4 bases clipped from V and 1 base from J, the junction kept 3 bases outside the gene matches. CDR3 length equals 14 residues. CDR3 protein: CASSPGGGNYGYTF. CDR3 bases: TGCGCCAGCAGCCCAGGGGGCGGTAACTATGGCTACACCTTC.

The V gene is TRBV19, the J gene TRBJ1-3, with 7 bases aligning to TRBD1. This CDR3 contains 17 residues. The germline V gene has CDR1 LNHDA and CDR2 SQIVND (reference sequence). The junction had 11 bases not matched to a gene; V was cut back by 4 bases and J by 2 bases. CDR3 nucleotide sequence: TGTGCCAGTAGTACGCCACGACAGGGCTACCCTGGAAACACCATATATTTT. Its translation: CASSTPRQGYPGNTIYF.

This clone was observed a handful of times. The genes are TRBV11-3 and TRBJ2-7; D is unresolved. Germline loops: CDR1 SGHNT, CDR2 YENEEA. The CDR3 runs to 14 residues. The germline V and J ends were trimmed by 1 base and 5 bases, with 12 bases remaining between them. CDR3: CASSLGLGVDEQYF. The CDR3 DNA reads TGTGCCAGCAGCTTAGGACTGGGTGTGGACGAGCAGTACTTC.

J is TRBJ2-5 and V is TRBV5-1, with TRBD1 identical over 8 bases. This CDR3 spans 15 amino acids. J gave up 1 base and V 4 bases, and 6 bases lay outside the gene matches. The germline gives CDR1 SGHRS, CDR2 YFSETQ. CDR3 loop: CASSNQGALQETQYF. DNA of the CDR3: TGCGCCAGCAGCAACCAGGGGGCCCTCCAAGAGACCCAGTACTTC.